The 23 T cell receptor beta chains in this list originate from one sample, sequenced in a study of T cells in Graves' hyperthyroidism and ophthalmopathy. The CDR3 regions of TCR beta were amplified from RNA transcripts. The HTBI primer set served for first-round RT-PCR of the TCR CDR3. Each CDR3 protein is one row after TCRdb ran MiXCR on the multiplex PCR reads. The data show roughly 700,000 distinct CDR3 sequences, just over 35% seen once. Sequencing used blood. The receptors stem from a woman in her thirties or forties with Graves' hyperthyroidism.

The genes are TRBV7-9 and TRBJ1-3; no reliable D call. CDR1 and CDR2 (germline): SEHNR, FQNEAQ (reference sequence). The CDR3 loop spans 14 amino acids. V gave up 6 bases and J gave up 0 bases, with 9 bases separating them. CDR3 in DNA: TGTGCCAGCAGTAAAGTGCACTCTGGAAACACCATATATTTT. Translation gives CASSKVHSGNTIYF.

There are many counts of this clonotype. The chain links TRBV7-9 to TRBJ1-1, with unresolved D. Germline values: CDR1 SEHNR, CDR2 FQNEAQ (reference sequence). Trimming removed 5 bases from V and 2 bases from J, with 18 bases in between. The CDR3 runs 16 residues. The CDR3 sequence: CASSPQGGKLNTEAFF. CDR3 bases: TGTGCCAGCAGCCCTCAAGGAGGAAAACTTAACACTGAAGCTTTCTTT.

This clonotype was recorded only once. The chain couples TRBV20-1 to TRBJ2-1, with D unclear. This CDR3 spans 11 amino acids. CDR1 is DFQATT, CDR2 SNEGSKA, per germline (reference sequence). This chain's CDR3 is CSVELVGSEFF. CDR3 DNA sequence: TGCAGCGTTGAACTGGTAGGTTCGGAGTTCTTC.

This clonotype was found a few times. The rearrangement joins TRBV4-3 to TRBJ1-2; perhaps TRBD1 as D (6 bases). Looked up from germline, CDR1 is LGHNA and CDR2 is YSLEER. V was shortened by 0 bases and J by 8 bases, with 16 bases between the two germline ends. This CDR3 is built from 15 residues. This CDR3 is CASSQDSRGAGGYTF. In DNA form, the CDR3 reads TGCGCCAGCAGCCAAGATAGCAGGGGCGCTGGGGGCTACACCTTC.

CDR3 DNA: TGCGCCAGCAGCTTACCCCGACCAGGACAGGACAATCAGCCCCAGCATTTT. Amino acid sequence: CASSLPRPGQDNQPQHF. V usage is TRBV5-1 and J usage is TRBJ1-5; 7 positions match TRBD1. Germline V lookup: CDR1 SGHRS, CDR2 YFSETQ. Trimming cost V 2 bases and J 3 bases; bases outside gene matches: 11. The CDR3 extends over 17 amino acids.

Comments on this clonotype: At one end, the junction sequence differs from germline, possibly due to a read error. The genes are TRBV20-1 and TRBJ1-2; D perhaps matches TRBD1 (6 bases). CDR3 length: 12 residues. CDR1 DFQATT and CDR2 SNEGSKA come from the germline V gene (reference sequence). The DNA of the CDR3 is TGCAGTAGTGCGTGGGGGGCGGGCGGCTGCACCTTC. It is translated as CSSAWGAGGCTF.

V is TRBV7-8 and J is TRBJ2-2; tentative D call: TRBD2 (5 bases). Trimming removed 6 bases at V and 7 bases at J, with 12 bases between. The germline V gene has CDR1 SGHVS and CDR2 FQNEAQ. The CDR3 length is 13 residues. In DNA form, the CDR3 reads TGTGCCAGCAGTTTCGGGGATTTCGGGGAGCTGTTTTTT. This encodes CASSFGDFGELFF.

This clonotype was observed at least ten times. The chain employs TRBV25-1 and TRBJ1-2; weak D call: TRBD1 (5 bases). Germline V gene sequence: CDR1 MGHDK, CDR2 SYGVNS. V lost 3 bases, J lost 3 bases, and 11 bases lay in between. The CDR3 has 14 residues. The CDR3 region has the DNA TGTGCCAGCAGTGATCTTGACAGAGACTATGGCTACACCTTC. This sequence encodes CASSDLDRDYGYTF.

Only a few counts were recorded for this clonotype. The chain joins TRBV4-1 to TRBJ2-5; the D is unclear. V was trimmed by 0 bases and J by 5 bases, leaving 10 bases between them. The CDR3 is made up of 14 amino acids. Germline-derived CDR1 and CDR2 are MGHRA and YSYEKL. CDR3 sequence reads: CASSQEFSTETQYF. Here the CDR3 DNA reads TGCGCCAGCAGCCAAGAATTCAGTACGGAGACCCAGTACTTC.

This clonotype has a handful of counts. The chain joins TRBV5-1 to TRBJ2-5; unclear D gene. V lost 6 bases, J lost 3 bases, and 3 bases lay in between. The CDR3 totals 10 residues. CDR1 and CDR2 from the germline V gene are SGHRS and YFSETQ. CDR3 loop: CASKEETQYF. For the CDR3, the DNA is TGCGCCAGCAAAGAAGAGACCCAGTACTTC.

This clonotype appeared many times. The rearrangement joins TRBV19 to TRBJ1-5; D is unresolved. This CDR3 comprises 12 residues. The germline V gene encodes CDR1 LNHDA and CDR2 SQIVND (reference sequence). The V end was cut by 9 bases, the J end by 6 bases, with 12 bases between. CDR3 bases: TGTGCCAGCGGGCGTTGGGGTCAGCCCCAGCATTTT. Amino acid sequence: CASGRWGQPQHF. Filled out from reference TRBV19 and TRBJ1-5, the complete variable domain reads DGGITQSPKYLFRKEGQNVTLSCEQNLNHDAMYWYRQDPGQGLRLIYYSQIVNDFQKGDIAEGYSVSREKKESFPLTVTSAQKNPTAFYLCASGRWGQPQHFGDGTRLSIL.

The chain employs TRBV20-1 and TRBJ2-7; D is unclear. Per germline, CDR1 DFQATT and CDR2 SNEGSKA (reference sequence). The V end lost 5 bases, the J end lost 10 bases, and 12 bases lay between the germline ends. This CDR3 is 10 amino acids long. Here the CDR3 reads CSALDLGQYF. CDR3 in DNA: TGCAGTGCTTTGGACCTTGGACAGTACTTC.

This chain links TRBV6-1 with TRBJ2-7; D is undetermined. CDR3 length: 13 amino acids. Trimming took 1 base from V and 0 from J, leaving 4 bases between them. Germline CDR1 is MNHNS and CDR2 is SASEGT. CDR3 amino acids: CASSEEPSYEQYF. For the CDR3, the DNA is TGTGCCAGCAGTGAAGAACCCTCCTACGAGCAGTACTTC.

This clonotype has ten or more counts. The V call is TRBV7-8, the J call TRBJ1-2; D is unresolved. The V end lost 2 bases, the J end lost 8 bases, and 15 bases lay between the germline ends. Germline CDR1 SGHVS, CDR2 FQNEAQ. The CDR3 is made up of 14 amino acids. The CDR3 sequence: CASSLSLPLSGYTF. The CDR3, as DNA: TGTGCCAGCAGCTTAAGCCTTCCGTTATCCGGCTACACCTTC.

This chain connects TRBV6-2 or TRBV6-3 to TRBJ1-4; unclear D gene. Germline V gene sequence: CDR1 MNHEY, CDR2 SVGEGT. The CDR3 spans 14 residues. V lost 1 base, J lost 8 bases, and 11 bases lay in between. The CDR3 DNA reads as TGTGCCAGCAGTTACTACGAAGTCCGGGAAAAACTGTTTTTT. This gives the protein CASSYYEVREKLFF.

The rearrangement links TRBV7-8 to TRBJ2-5; D gene uncertain. The CDR3 is 17 residues long. CDR1 and CDR2 from the germline V gene are SGHVS and FQNEAQ. The V end was cut by 1 base, the J end by 1 base, with 16 bases between. In nucleotides, the CDR3 is TGTGCCAGCAGCTTAGTCCCCCGGAACAACCGCCAAGAGACCCAGTACTTC. Encoded protein: CASSLVPRNNRQETQYF.

The chain links TRBV14 to TRBJ2-7; D is possibly TRBD2 (5 bases). The CDR3 loop spans 20 amino acids. V dropped 0 bases and J dropped 2 bases, with 26 bases sitting between them. Germline CDR1 SGHDN, CDR2 FVKESK. The CDR3 spells CASSQDRSLSWERNPYEQYF. CDR3 nucleotide sequence: TGTGCCAGCAGCCAAGATCGGAGCTTATCATGGGAGCGGAACCCCTACGAGCAGTACTTC.

A note on this clonotype: A read error may account for a junction end that differs from germline. For the CDR3, the DNA is TGTGCCAGCAGCTTGGGGACTAGCGGGAAGCTGTTTTTT. Its protein is CASSLGTSGKLFF. J is TRBJ2-2 and V is TRBV11-2; TRBD2 matches at 13 bases. The CDR3 contains 13 residues. The germline V gene encodes CDR1 SGHAT and CDR2 FQNNGV.

This clonotype has only a few counts. The chain recombines TRBV4-3 with TRBJ2-6, with D hard to call. From germline, CDR1 is LGHNA and CDR2 YSLEER. CDR3 size: 20 residues. Trimming took off 0 bases at V and 3 bases at J, with 21 bases between the two ends. Written as DNA, the CDR3 is TGCGCCAGCAGCCAAGATTTCCATCGGGCCCTCCTGATTGGGGCCAACGTCCTGACTTTC. Amino acid sequence: CASSQDFHRALLIGANVLTF.

This rearrangement joins TRBV6-6 to TRBJ1-2; D remains unclear. This CDR3 region has 15 residues. Trimming took off 2 bases at V and 1 base at J, with 11 bases between the two ends. CDR1 and CDR2 (germline): MNHNY, SVGAGI (reference sequence). The CDR3 nucleotides read TGTGCCAGCAGTTACCCGGGTCAGGATAACTATGGCTACACCTTC. Translating gives CASSYPGQDNYGYTF.

The chain combines TRBV4-3 with TRBJ2-6; D gene unclear. The CDR3 is made up of 18 amino acids. V lost 0 bases, J lost 4 bases, and 16 bases lay in between. Germline CDR1 is LGHNA and CDR2 is YSLEER. CDR3 region: CASSQDPLESSGANVLTF. CDR3 DNA sequence: TGCGCCAGCAGCCAAGACCCTCTAGAATCGTCAGGGGCCAACGTCCTGACTTTC.

In this sample, this clonotype turned up many times. The chain couples TRBV7-2 to TRBJ1-2, with D maybe TRBD1 (5 bases). Germline loops: CDR1 SGHTA, CDR2 FQGNSA. V was clipped by 9 bases and J by 3 bases, with 17 bases between them. The CDR3 totals 14 residues. Written as DNA, the CDR3 is TGTGCCAGTCGTGGCGGGGAAGGGGACTATGGCTACACCTTC. Protein sequence: CASRGGEGDYGYTF.

The V call is TRBV20-1, the J call TRBJ1-2, with TRBD1 matching 9 bases. J gave up 8 bases and V 1 base, and 14 bases lay outside the gene matches. Germline V gene sequence: CDR1 DFQATT, CDR2 SNEGSKA (reference sequence). This CDR3 is 16 amino acids long. The DNA for the CDR3 is TGCAGTGCTAGAGTTCGGGACAGGGCGGGGAGACTGGGCTACACCTTC. Its protein is CSARVRDRAGRLGYTF.